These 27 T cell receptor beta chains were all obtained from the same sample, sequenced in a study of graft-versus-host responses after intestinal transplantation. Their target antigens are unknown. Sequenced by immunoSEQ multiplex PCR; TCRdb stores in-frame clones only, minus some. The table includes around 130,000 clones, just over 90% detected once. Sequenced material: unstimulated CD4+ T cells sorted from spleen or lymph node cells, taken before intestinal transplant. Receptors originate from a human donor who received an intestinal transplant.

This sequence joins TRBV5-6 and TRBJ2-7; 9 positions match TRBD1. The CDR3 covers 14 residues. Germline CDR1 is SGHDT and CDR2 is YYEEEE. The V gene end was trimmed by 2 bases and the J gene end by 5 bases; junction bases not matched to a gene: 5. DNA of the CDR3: TGTGCCAGCAGCTTCCGGGACAGGGTGAACGAGCAGTACTTC. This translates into CASSFRDRVNEQYF.

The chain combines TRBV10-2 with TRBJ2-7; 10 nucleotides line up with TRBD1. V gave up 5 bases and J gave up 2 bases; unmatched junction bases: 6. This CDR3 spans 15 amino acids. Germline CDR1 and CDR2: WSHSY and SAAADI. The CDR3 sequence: CASSQGTGEPYEQYF. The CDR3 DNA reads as TGCGCCAGCAGTCAAGGGACAGGGGAGCCCTACGAGCAGTACTTC.

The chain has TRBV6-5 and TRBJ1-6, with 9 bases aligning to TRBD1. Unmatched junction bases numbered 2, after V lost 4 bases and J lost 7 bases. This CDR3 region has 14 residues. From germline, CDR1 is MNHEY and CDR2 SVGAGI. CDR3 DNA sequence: TGTGCCAGCAGTTCCGGGACAGGGAATTCACCCCTCCACTTT. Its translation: CASSSGTGNSPLHF.

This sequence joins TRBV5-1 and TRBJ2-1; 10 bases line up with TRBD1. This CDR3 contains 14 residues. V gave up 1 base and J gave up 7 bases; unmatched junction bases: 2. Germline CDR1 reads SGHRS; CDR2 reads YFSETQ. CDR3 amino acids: CASSLSDRGNEQFF. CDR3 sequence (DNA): TGCGCCAGCAGCTTGTCGGACAGGGGGAATGAGCAGTTCTTC.

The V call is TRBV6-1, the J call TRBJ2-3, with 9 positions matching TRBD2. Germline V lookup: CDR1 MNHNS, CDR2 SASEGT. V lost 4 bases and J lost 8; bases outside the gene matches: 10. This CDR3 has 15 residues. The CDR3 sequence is CASSVLAGALGTQYF. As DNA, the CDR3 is TGTGCCAGCAGTGTGTTAGCGGGGGCCCTGGGTACGCAGTATTTT.

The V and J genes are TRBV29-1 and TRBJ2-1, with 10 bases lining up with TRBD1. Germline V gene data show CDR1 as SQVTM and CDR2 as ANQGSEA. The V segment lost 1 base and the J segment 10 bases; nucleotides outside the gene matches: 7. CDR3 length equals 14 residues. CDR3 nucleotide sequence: TGCAGCGTTGAAGCCGTGACAGGGGGCGCAGAGCAGTTCTTC. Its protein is CSVEAVTGGAEQFF.

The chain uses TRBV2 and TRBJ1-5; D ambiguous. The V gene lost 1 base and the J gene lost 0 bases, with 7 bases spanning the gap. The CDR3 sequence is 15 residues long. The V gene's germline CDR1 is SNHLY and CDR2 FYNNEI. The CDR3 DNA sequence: TGTGCCAGCAGTGAAGAGCACGTTAGCAATCAGCCCCAGCATTTT. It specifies CASSEEHVSNQPQHF.

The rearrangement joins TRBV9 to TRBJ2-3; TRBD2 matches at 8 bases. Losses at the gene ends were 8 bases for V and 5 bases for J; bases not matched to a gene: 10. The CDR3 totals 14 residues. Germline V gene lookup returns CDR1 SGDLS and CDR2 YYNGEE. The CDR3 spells CASSRGGRGDTQYF. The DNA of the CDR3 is TGTGCCAGTTCACGGGGGGGCCGTGGAGATACGCAGTATTTT.

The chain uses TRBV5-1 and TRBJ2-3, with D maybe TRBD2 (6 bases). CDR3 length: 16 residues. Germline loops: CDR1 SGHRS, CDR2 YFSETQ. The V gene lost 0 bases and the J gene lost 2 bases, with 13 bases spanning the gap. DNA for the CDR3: TGCGCCAGCAGCTTGGTTCGGGGAGGCCCCACAGATACGCAGTATTTT. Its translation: CASSLVRGGPTDTQYF.

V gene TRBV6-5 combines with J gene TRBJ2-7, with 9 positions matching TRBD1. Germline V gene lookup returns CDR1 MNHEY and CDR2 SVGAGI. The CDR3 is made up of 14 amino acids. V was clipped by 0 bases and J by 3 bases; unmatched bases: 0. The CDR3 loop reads CASSYSTGGYEQYF. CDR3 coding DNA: TGTGCCAGCAGTTACTCGACAGGGGGCTACGAGCAGTACTTC.

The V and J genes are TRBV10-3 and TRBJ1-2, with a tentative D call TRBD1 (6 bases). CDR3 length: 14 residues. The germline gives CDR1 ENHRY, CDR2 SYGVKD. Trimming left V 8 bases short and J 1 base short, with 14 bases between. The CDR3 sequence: CAIALQGGNYGYTF. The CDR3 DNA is TGTGCCATCGCCCTACAGGGCGGTAACTATGGCTACACCTTC.

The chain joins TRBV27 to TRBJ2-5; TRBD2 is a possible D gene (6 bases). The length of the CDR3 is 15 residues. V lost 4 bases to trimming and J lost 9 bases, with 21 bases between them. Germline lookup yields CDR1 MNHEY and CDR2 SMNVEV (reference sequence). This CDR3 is CASSSPDPAGGAQYF. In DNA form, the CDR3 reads TGTGCCAGCAGTTCACCAGACCCGGCCGGGGGTGCCCAGTACTTC.

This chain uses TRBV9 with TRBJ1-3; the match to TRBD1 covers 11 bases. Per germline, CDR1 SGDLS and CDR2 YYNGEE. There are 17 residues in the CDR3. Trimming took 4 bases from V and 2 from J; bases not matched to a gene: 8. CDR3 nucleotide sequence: TGTGCCAGCAGCTCTAGGGGGGGACAGGGGGCTGGAAACACCATATATTTT. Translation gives CASSSRGGQGAGNTIYF.

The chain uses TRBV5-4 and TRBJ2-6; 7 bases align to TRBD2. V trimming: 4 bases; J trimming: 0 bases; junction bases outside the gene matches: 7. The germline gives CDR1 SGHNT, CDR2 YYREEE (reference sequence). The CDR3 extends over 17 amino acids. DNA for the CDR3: TGTGCCAGCAGCCATTGGGGGGGTCACTCTGGGGCCAACGTCCTGACTTTC. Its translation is CASSHWGGHSGANVLTF.

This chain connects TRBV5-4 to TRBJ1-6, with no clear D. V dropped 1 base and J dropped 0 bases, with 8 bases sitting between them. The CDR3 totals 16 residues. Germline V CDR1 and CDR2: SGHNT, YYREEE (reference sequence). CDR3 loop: CASSLSASSYNSPLHF. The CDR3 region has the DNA TGTGCCAGCAGCTTGAGTGCGAGCTCCTATAATTCACCCCTCCACTTT.

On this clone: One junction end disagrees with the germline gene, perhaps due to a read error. The chain's CDR3 is CASSENGDPPTF. In nucleotides, the CDR3 is TGTGCCAGCAGTGAAAATGGCGACCCCCCGACGTTT. This chain links TRBV6-1 with TRBJ1-1; no clear D gene. Germline lookup yields CDR1 MNHNS and CDR2 SASEGT. The CDR3 has 12 amino acids.

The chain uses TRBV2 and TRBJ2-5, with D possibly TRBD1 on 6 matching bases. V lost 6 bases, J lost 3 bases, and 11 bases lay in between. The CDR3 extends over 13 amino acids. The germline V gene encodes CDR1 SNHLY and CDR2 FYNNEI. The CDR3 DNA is TGTGCCAGCAGGGACAGCTGGAAAGAGACCCAGTACTTC. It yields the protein CASRDSWKETQYF.

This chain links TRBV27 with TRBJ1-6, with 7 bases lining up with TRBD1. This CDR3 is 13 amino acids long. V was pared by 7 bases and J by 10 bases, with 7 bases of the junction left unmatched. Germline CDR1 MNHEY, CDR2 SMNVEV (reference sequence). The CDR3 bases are TGTGCCAGCACCCCGACAGGGTACTCACCCCTCCACTTT. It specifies CASTPTGYSPLHF.

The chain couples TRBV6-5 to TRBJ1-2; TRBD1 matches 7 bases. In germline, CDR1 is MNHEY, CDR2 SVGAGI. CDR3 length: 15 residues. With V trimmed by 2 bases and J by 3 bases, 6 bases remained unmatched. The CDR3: CASSYRRDSDYGYTF. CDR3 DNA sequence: TGTGCCAGCAGTTACAGACGGGACAGTGACTATGGCTACACCTTC.

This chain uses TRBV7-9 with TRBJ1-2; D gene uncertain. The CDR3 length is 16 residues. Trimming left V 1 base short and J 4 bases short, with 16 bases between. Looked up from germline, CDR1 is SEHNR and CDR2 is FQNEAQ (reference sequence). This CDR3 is CASSLGAGSYLYGYTF. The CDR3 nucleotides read TGTGCCAGCAGCTTAGGTGCAGGATCATACCTCTATGGCTACACCTTC.

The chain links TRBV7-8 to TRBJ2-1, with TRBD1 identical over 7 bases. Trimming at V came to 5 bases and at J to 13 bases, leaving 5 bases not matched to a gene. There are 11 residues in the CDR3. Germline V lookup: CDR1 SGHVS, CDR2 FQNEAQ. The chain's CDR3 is CASSLNRGQFF. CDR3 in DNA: TGTGCCAGCAGCCTAAACAGGGGCCAGTTCTTC.

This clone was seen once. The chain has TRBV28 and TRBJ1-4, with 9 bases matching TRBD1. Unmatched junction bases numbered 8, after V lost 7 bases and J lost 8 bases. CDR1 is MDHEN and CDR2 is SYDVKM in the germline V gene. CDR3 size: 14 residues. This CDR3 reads CASTTGTGREKLFF. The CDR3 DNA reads TGTGCCAGCACCACCGGGACAGGGCGGGAAAAACTGTTTTTT.

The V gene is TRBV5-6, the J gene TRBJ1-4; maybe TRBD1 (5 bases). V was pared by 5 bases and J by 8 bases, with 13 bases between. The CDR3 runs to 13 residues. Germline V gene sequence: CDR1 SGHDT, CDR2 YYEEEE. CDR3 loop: CASSWGRDEKLFF. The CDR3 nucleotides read TGTGCCAGCAGTTGGGGCAGGGACGAAAAACTGTTTTTT.

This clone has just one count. The CDR3 here is CASSIGQAQAYSNQPQHF. The CDR3 region has the DNA TGTGCCAGTAGTATAGGACAGGCCCAGGCATATAGCAATCAGCCCCAGCATTTT. The chain couples TRBV19 to TRBJ1-5, with a tentative D call TRBD1 (6 bases). Trimming pared 1 base from V and 0 bases from J, leaving 16 bases between. CDR1 and CDR2 from the germline V gene are LNHDA and SQIVND (reference sequence). There are 18 residues in the CDR3.

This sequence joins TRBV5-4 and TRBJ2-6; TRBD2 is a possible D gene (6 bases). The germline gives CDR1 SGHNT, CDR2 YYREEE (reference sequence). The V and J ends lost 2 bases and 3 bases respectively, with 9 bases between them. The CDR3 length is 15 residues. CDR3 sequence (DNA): TGTGCCAGCAGCTTAGGAGGGAGTGGGGCCAACGTCCTGACTTTC. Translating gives CASSLGGSGANVLTF.

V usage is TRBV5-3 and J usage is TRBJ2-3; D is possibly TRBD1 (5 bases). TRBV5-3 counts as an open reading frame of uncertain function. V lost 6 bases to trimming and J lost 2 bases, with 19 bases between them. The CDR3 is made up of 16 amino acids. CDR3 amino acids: CARIPYRRKITDTQYF. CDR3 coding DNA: TGTGCCAGAATCCCTTACAGGAGAAAAATCACAGATACGCAGTATTTT.

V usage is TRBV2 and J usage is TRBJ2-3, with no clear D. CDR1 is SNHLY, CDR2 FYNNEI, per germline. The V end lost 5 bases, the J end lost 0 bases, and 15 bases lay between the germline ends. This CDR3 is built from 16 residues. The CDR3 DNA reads TGTGCCAGCAGTCTTCGCCTCCCCGTAAGCACAGATACGCAGTATTTT. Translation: CASSLRLPVSTDTQYF.